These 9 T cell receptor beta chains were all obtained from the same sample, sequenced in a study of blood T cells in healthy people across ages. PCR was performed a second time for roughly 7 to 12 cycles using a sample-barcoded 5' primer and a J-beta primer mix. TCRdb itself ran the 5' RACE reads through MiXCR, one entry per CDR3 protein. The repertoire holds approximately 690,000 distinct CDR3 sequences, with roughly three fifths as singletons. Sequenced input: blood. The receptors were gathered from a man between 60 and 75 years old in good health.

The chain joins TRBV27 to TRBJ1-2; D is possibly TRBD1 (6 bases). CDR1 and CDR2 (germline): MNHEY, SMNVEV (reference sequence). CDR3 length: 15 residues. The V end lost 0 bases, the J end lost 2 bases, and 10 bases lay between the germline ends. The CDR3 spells CASSLSRGLNYGYTF. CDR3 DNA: TGTGCCAGCAGTTTATCCAGGGGATTGAACTATGGCTACACCTTC.

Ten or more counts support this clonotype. The CDR3 DNA is TGCGCCAGCAGCTTGGTCGGGGGCCCCTACAATGAGCAGTTCTTC. Its protein product is CASSLVGGPYNEQFF. This chain joins TRBV5-1 and TRBJ2-1; possibly TRBD1 or TRBD2 for D (6 bases each). This CDR3 region has 15 residues. The V and J ends lost 0 bases and 2 bases respectively, with 9 bases between them. Germline CDR1 reads SGHRS; CDR2 reads YFSETQ.

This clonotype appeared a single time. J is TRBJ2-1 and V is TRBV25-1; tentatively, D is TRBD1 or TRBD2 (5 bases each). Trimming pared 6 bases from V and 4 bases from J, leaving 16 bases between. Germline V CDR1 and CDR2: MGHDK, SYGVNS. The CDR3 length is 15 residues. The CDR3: CASSAGTDLYNEQFF. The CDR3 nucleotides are TGTGCCAGCAGCGCCGGGACGGACTTATACAATGAGCAGTTCTTC.

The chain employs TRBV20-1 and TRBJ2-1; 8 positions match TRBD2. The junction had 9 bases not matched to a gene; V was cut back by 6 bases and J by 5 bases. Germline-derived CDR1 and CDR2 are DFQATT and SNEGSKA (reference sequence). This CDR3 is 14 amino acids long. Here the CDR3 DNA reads TGCAGTGCCCCCCCGGGGGGGCCACACAATGAGCAGTTCTTC. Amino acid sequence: CSAPPGGPHNEQFF.

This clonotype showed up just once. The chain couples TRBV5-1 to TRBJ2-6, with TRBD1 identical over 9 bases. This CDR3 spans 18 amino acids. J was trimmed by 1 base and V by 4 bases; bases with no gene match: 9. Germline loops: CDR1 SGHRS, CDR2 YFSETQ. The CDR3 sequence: CASSTPGQGLSGANVLTF. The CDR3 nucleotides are TGCGCCAGCAGCACACCGGGACAGGGCCTGTCTGGGGCCAACGTCCTGACTTTC.

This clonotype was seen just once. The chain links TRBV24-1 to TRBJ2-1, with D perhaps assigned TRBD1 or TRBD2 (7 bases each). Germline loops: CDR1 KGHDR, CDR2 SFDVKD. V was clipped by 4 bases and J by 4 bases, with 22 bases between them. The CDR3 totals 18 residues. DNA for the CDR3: TGTGCCACCAGTGACCCCGGGGCAGGGGGGGCCCTATACAATGAGCAGTTCTTC. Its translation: CATSDPGAGGALYNEQFF.

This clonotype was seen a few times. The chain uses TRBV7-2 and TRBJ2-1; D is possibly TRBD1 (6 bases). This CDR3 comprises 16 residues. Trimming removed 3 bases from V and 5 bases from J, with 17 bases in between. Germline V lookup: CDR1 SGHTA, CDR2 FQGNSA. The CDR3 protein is CASSFSSRGPDNEQFF. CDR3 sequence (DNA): TGTGCCAGCAGCTTCTCTAGCAGGGGCCCAGACAATGAGCAGTTCTTC.

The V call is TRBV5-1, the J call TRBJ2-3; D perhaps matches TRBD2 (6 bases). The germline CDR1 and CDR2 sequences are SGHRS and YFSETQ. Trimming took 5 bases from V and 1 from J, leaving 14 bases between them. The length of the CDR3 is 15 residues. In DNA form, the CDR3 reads TGCGCCAGCAGTGGGGCGGGGATCCGCACAGATACGCAGTATTTT. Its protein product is CASSGAGIRTDTQYF. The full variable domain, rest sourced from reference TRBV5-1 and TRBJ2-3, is KAGVTQTPRYLIKTRGQQVTLSCSPISGHRSVSWYQQTPGQGLQFLFEYFSETQRNKGNFPGRFSGRQFSNSRSEMNVSTLELGDSALYLCASSGAGIRTDTQYFGPGTRLTVL.

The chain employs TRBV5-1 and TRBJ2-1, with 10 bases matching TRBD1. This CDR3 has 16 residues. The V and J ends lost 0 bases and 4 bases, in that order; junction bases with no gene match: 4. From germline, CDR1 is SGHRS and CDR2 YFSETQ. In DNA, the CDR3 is TGCGCCAGCAGCTTGGGAGTGGGACAGGGGTACAATGAGCAGTTCTTC. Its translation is CASSLGVGQGYNEQFF.